This T cell receptor (beta chain) stems from a study of cytomegalovirus exposure and HLA in healthy donors. Points from the study as a whole: Generally TCR sequences proved uncommon, though certain public TCRs appeared in numerous donors. Previous analysis showed most TCR beta V segments were productive about 87% or about 30% of the time.

PCR involved 60 Vbeta and 13 Jbeta primers. TCRdb's copy holds only in-frame clones and misses some; the assay was immunoSEQ multiplex PCR. Of 150,000 to 200,000 clones in the sample, 75% to 90% were seen once. This clone appeared a few times. Its antigen is unidentified. Sequencing was done on a sample of PBMCs. This TCR derives from a woman between 18 and 29 years old in good health and CMV-seronegative.

CDR3 protein: CAEGGGSNTGELFF. CDR3 coding DNA: TGTGCCGAGGGCGGGGGGTCGAACACCGGGGAGCTGTTTTTT. V gene TRBV28 combines with J gene TRBJ2-2; 8 bases match TRBD2. The germline CDR1 and CDR2 sequences are MDHEN and SYDVKM. CDR3 size: 14 residues. V gave up 11 bases and J gave up 0 bases; unmatched junction bases: 5.